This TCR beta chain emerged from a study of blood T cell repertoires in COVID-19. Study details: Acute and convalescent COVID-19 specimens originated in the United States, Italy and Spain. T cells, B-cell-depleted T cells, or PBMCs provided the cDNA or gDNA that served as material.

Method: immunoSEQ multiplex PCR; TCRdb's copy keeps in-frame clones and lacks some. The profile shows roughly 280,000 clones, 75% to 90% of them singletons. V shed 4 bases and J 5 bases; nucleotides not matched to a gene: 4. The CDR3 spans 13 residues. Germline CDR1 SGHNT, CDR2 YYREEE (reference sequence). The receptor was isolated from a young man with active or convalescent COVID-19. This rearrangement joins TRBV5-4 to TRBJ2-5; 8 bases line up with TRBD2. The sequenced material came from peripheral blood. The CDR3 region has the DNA TGTGCCAGCAGCAGCCCTAGCGGGGAGACCCAGTACTTC. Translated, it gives CASSSPSGETQYF.